These 9 T cell receptor beta chains originate from one sample sequenced in a study of long-term antiretroviral therapy in people with HIV. Survey-level resolution applied to immunoSEQ assay v3.0. The protocol was immunoSEQ multiplex PCR, while the TCRdb copy is restricted to in-frame clones and leaves out a portion. In the table there are tens of thousands of clones, about 94% of which are singletons. The sample in question was unsorted PBMCs, obtained around 9 years after starting antiretroviral therapy. All receptors derive from a man aged 25 to 40 with HIV.

V and J are TRBV6-5 and TRBJ2-2; D gene uncertain. Germline loops: CDR1 MNHEY, CDR2 SVGAGI. Trimming stripped 0 bases from V and 8 bases from J, with 4 bases between. The CDR3 runs to 12 residues. The CDR3 coding sequence is TGTGCCAGCAGTTACTCCACGGGGGAGCTGTTTTTT. Its protein is CASSYSTGELFF.

The table lists this clone with a few counts. This chain connects TRBV6-6 to TRBJ1-1; D is unresolved. The CDR3 runs 12 residues. Germline-derived CDR1 and CDR2 are MNHNY and SVGAGI (reference sequence). The ends were cut back, 0 bases at V and 7 bases at J, with 6 bases in the middle. For the CDR3, the DNA is TGTGCCAGCAGTTACTCGTTGATTGAAGCTTTCTTT. Protein product: CASSYSLIEAFF.

The chain recombines TRBV19 with TRBJ2-5; D unresolved. The V and J ends lost 6 bases and 5 bases respectively, with 13 bases between them. Per the germline V gene, CDR1 is LNHDA and CDR2 is SQIVND (reference sequence). This CDR3 has 13 amino acids. CDR3 DNA: TGTGCCAGTAGGGGCATCCCCGGGGAGACCCAGTACTTC. Protein: CASRGIPGETQYF.

The chain links TRBV5-8 to TRBJ2-1; TRBD1 aligns across 8 bases. The V gene's germline CDR1 is SGHTS and CDR2 YDEGEE. After removal of 7 bases from V and 7 bases from J, the junction contained 22 bases not matched to a gene. The CDR3 covers 18 residues. CDR3 protein: CASPYKWFSGGEVNEQFF. CDR3 bases: TGTGCCAGCCCCTACAAGTGGTTTTCAGGGGGCGAGGTGAATGAGCAGTTCTTC.

The J gene is TRBJ2-1, the V gene TRBV5-1, with D possibly being TRBD2 (6 bases). CDR3 length: 13 amino acids. V lost 2 bases and J lost 7, with 10 bases in between. Germline V gene sequence: CDR1 SGHRS, CDR2 YFSETQ. This CDR3 reads CASSFLGGNEQFF. In DNA form, the CDR3 reads TGCGCCAGCAGCTTTTTAGGAGGGAATGAGCAGTTCTTC.

The chain recombines TRBV7-8 with TRBJ2-1, with 7 bases fitting TRBD1. The CDR3 consists of 15 residues. Germline trimming cut 5 bases from V and 2 bases from J; bases unmatched to any gene: 6. CDR1 SGHVS and CDR2 FQNEAQ come from the germline V gene. CDR3 loop: CASSLRDRAYNEQFF. The CDR3 DNA is TGTGCCAGCAGCCTCCGGGACAGAGCCTACAATGAGCAGTTCTTC.

This chain joins TRBV7-2 and TRBJ1-5, with TRBD1 matching 7 bases. Germline V gene lookup returns CDR1 SGHTA and CDR2 FQGNSA. This CDR3 spans 16 amino acids. The ends lost 4 bases at V and 1 base at J; junction bases unmatched: 7. The CDR3 nucleotides read TGTGCCAGCAGCTCCCAGGGGGGTAACAGCAATCAGCCCCAGCATTTT. Translation: CASSSQGGNSNQPQHF.

In DNA form, the CDR3 reads TGTGCCAGCAGCTTGGCTCAGGGGGGTACTGAAGCTTTCTTT. Translating it yields CASSLAQGGTEAFF. This chain joins TRBV7-6 and TRBJ1-1, with 7 bases identical to TRBD1. Looked up from germline, CDR1 is SGHVS and CDR2 is FNYEAQ. The V segment lost 3 bases and the J segment 5 bases; nucleotides outside the gene matches: 6. CDR3 length: 14 amino acids.

The chain employs TRBV6-5 and TRBJ1-2; weak D call: TRBD1 (6 bases). Germline-derived CDR1 and CDR2 are MNHEY and SVGAGI. V was clipped by 6 bases and J by 8 bases, with 16 bases between them. This CDR3 is built from 13 residues. The CDR3: CASREQGIRGYTF. In DNA form, the CDR3 reads TGTGCCAGCAGGGAGCAGGGGATTAGGGGCTACACCTTC.